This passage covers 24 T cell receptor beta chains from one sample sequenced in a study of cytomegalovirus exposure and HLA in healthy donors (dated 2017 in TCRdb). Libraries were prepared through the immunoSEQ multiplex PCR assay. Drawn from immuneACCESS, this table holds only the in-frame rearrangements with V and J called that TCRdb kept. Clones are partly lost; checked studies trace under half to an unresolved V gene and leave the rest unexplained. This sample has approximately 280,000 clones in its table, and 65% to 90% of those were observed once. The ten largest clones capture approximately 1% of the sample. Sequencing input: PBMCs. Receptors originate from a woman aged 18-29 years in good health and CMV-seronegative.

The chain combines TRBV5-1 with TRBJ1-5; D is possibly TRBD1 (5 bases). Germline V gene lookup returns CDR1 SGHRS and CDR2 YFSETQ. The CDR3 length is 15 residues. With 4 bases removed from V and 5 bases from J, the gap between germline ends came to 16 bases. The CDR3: CASSPDGQRDQPQHF. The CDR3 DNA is TGCGCCAGCAGCCCCGATGGACAACGAGATCAGCCCCAGCATTTT.

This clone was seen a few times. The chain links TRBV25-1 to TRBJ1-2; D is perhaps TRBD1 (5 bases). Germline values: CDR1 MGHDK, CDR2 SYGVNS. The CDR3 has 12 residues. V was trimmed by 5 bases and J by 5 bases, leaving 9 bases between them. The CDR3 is CASSQTAYGYTF. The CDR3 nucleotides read TGTGCCAGCAGTCAGACAGCATATGGCTACACCTTC.

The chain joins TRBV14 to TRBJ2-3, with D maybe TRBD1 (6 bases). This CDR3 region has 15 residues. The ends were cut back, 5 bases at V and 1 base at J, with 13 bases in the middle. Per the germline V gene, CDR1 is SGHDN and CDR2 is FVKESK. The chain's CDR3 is CASSTQGLGTDTQYF. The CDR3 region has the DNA TGTGCCAGCAGCACCCAGGGGCTCGGCACAGATACGCAGTATTTT.

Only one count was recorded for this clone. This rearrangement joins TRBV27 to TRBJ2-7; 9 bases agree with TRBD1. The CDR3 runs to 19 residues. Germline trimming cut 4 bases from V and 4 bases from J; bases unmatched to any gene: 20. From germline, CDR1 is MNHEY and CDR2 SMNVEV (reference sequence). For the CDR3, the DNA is TGTGCCAGCAGTTCCCAGTACGACCCTTACAGGGGGCAGGGGTACGAGCAGTACTTC. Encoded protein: CASSSQYDPYRGQGYEQYF.

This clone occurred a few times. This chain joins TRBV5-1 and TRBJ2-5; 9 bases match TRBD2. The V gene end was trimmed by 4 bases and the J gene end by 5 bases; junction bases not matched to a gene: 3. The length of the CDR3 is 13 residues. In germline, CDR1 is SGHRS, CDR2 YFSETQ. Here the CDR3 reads CASSPSGEETQYF. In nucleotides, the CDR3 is TGCGCCAGCAGCCCTAGCGGGGAGGAGACCCAGTACTTC. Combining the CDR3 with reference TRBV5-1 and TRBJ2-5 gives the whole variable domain KAGVTQTPRYLIKTRGQQVTLSCSPISGHRSVSWYQQTPGQGLQFLFEYFSETQRNKGNFPGRFSGRQFSNSRSEMNVSTLELGDSALYLCASSPSGEETQYFGPGTRLLVL.

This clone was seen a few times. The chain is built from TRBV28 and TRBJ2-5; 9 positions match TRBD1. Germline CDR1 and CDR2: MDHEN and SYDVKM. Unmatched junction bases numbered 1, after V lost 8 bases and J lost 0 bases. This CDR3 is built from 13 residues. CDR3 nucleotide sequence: TGTGCCAGCGGACAGGGGTACCAAGAGACCCAGTACTTC. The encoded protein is CASGQGYQETQYF.

DNA of the CDR3: TGTGCCAGCAGTTACTTTGGAAGGAGGGCCCGGGAGACCCAGTACTTC. Translated, it gives CASSYFGRRARETQYF. The chain has TRBV6-5 and TRBJ2-5; D might be TRBD2 (6 bases). Trimming removed 1 base at V and 5 bases at J, with 17 bases between. This CDR3 region has 16 residues. In germline, CDR1 is MNHEY, CDR2 SVGAGI.

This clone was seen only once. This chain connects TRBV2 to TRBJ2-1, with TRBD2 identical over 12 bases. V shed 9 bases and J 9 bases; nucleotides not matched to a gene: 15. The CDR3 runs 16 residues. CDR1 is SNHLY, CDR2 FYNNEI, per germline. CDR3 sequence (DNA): TGTGCCAGGGAACAATCTAGCGGGAGGGGCCCCCGTGAGCAGTTCTTC. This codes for CAREQSSGRGPREQFF.

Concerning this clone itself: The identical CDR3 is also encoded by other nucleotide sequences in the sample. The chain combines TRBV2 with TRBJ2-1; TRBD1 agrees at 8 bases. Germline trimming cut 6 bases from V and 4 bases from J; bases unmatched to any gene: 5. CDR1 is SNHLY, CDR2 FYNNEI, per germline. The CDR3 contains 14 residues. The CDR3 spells CASRGNRGYNEQFF. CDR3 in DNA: TGTGCCAGCAGGGGGAACAGGGGGTACAATGAGCAGTTCTTC.

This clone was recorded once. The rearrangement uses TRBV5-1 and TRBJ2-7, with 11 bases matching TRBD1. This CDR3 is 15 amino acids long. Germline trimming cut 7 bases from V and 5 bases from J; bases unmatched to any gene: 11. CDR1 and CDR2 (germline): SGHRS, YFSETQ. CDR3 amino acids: CASGPWGQGVHEQYF. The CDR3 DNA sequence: TGCGCCAGCGGACCGTGGGGACAGGGGGTCCACGAGCAGTACTTC.

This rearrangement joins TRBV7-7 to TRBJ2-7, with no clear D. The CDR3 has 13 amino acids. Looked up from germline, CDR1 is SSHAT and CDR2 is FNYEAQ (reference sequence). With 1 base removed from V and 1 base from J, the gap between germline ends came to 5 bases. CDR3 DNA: TGTGCCAGCAGCTTAGTTGAGTCCTACGAGCAGTACTTC. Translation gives CASSLVESYEQYF.

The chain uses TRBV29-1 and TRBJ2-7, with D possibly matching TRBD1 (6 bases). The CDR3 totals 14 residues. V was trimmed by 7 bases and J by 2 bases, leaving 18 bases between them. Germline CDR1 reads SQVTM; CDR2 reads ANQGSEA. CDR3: CSAAVDSFTYEQYF. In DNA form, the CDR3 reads TGCAGCGCGGCCGTGGACAGCTTTACCTACGAGCAGTACTTC.

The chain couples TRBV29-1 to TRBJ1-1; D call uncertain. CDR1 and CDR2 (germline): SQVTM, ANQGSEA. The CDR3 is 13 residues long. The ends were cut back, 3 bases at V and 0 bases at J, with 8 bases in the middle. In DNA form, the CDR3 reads TGCAGCGTTGAGGCCATTTTGAACACTGAAGCTTTCTTT. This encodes CSVEAILNTEAFF.

CDR3 nucleotides: TGTGCCAGCAGTTGGAGACAGGGGGCGAACACTGAAGCTTTCTTT. Its protein is CASSWRQGANTEAFF. This rearrangement joins TRBV27 to TRBJ1-1; 10 bases are a match to TRBD1. V shed 4 bases and J 1 base; nucleotides not matched to a gene: 3. The CDR3 runs 15 residues. CDR1 and CDR2 (germline): MNHEY, SMNVEV (reference sequence).

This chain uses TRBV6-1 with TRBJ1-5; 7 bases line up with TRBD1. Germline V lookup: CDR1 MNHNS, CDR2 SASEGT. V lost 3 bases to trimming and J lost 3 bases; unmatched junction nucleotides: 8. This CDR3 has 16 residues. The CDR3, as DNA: TGTGCCAGCAGTGAGCTTCGGACAGGCCTCAATCAGCCCCAGCATTTT. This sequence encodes CASSELRTGLNQPQHF.

The CDR3: CASSQVSRDTPNYGYTF. The CDR3 nucleotides read TGTGCCAGCAGCCAAGTCAGCCGGGACACCCCTAACTATGGCTACACCTTC. The chain links TRBV14 to TRBJ1-2; the D gene is possibly TRBD1 (6 bases). Germline-derived CDR1 and CDR2 are SGHDN and FVKESK. The CDR3 has 17 residues. V was trimmed by 1 base and J by 0 bases, leaving 15 bases between them.

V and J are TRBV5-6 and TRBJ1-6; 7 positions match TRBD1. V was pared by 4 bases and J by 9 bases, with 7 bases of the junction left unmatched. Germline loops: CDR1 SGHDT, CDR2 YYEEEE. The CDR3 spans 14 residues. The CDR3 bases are TGTGCCAGCAGCCATAACAGGGGCGGTTCACCCCTCCACTTT. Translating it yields CASSHNRGGSPLHF.

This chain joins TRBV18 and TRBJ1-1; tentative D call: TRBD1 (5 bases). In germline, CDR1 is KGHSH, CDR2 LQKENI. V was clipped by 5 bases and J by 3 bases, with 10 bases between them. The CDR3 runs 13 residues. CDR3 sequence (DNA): TGTGCCAGCTCATCGACAGACTACACTGAAGCTTTCTTT. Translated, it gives CASSSTDYTEAFF. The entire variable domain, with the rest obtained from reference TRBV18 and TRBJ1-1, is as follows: NAGVMQNPRHLVRRRGQEARLRCSPMKGHSHVYWYRQLPEEGLKFMVYLQKENIIDESGMPKERFSAEFPKEGPSILRIQQVVRGDSAAYFCASSSTDYTEAFFGQGTRLTVV.

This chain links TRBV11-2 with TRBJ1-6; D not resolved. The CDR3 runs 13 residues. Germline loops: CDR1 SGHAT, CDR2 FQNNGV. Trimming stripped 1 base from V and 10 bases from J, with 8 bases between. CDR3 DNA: TGTGCCAGCAGCTTAGTTGGCGGGTCACCCCTCCACTTT. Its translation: CASSLVGGSPLHF.

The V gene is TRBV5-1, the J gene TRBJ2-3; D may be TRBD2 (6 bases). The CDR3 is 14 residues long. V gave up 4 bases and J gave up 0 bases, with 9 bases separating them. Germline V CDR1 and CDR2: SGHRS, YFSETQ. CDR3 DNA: TGCGCCAGCAGCCGACTAGTCAGCACAGATACGCAGTATTTT. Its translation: CASSRLVSTDTQYF.

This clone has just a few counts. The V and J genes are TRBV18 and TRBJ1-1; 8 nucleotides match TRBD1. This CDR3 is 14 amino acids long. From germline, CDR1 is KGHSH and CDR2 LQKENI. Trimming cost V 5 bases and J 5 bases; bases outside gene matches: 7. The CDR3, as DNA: TGTGCCAGCTCAGATCGGGACAGGACTACTGAAGCTTTCTTT. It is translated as CASSDRDRTTEAFF.

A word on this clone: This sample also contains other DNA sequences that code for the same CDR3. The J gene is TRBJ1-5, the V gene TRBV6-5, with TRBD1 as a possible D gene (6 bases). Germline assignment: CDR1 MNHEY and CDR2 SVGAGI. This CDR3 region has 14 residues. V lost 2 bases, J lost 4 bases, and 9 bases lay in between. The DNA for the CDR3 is TGTGCCAGCAGTTACGGACAGTCTAATCAGCCCCAGCATTTT. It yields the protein CASSYGQSNQPQHF.

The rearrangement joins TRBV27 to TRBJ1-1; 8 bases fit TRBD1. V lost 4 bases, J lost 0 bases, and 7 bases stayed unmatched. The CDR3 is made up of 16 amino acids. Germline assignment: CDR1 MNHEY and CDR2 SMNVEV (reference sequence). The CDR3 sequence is CASSSPHRGLNTEAFF. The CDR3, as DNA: TGTGCCAGCAGTTCGCCCCACAGGGGGTTGAACACTGAAGCTTTCTTT.

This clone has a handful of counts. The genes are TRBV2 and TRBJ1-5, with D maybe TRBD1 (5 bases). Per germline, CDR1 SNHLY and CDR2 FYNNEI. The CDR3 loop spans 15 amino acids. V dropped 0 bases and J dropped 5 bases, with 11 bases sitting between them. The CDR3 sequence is CASSEAQGDYQPQHF. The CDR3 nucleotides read TGTGCCAGCAGTGAAGCGCAAGGGGACTATCAGCCCCAGCATTTT.